The entry that follows covers one TCR beta chain sequence. Its antigen is not identified. TCRdb reprocessed the 5' RACE reads, keeping one entry per CDR3 protein, no DNA. The listing contains approximately 550,000 distinct CDR3 sequences. The data were taken from a study of T cells expressing NK-cell markers. Study overall: Sorted CD3+CD56-NKG2C+, CD3+CD56+NKG2C+ and CD3+CD56+NKG2C- T cells supplied the TCR beta repertoires. Sequenced donors, eight in total, included seven who were HCMV-seropositive and one who was seronegative. Overall study results and limits: Top CD8+ clonotypes included the dominant CD3+CD56+NKG2C+ clonotypes in several donors.

Per the germline V gene, CDR1 is MNHEY and CDR2 is SMNVEV (reference sequence). The CDR3 is 16 residues long. The sample taken for sequencing was blood T cells: a sorted CD56 or NKG2C T cell subset, CD4+ or CD8+ T cells, or bulk PBMC T cells (not recorded which). The receptor comes from a man between 18 and 29 years old in good health. The V gene is TRBV27, the J gene TRBJ2-1; no DNA is available, so the TRBD2 call from TCRdb remains unchecked. CDR3 in amino acids: CASNLVAGSSYNEQFF.